This T cell receptor (beta chain) was captured in a study of response to subunit inactivated influenza vaccine. Trimming cost V 4 bases and J 7 bases, with 14 bases left between them. Germline V CDR1 and CDR2: SGHDT, YYEEEE. The CDR3 has 13 residues. TCRdb fed the RT-PCR reads into MiXCR, producing one record per CDR3 protein. The sample comprises roughly 760,000 distinct CDR3 sequences, roughly 20% of which are singletons, and approximately 10% rests with the top ten. Study-wide results and caveats: After each seasonal influenza vaccination, few new T cells are recruited, the authors suggested.

This clonotype came up a few times. The antigen remains undetermined. The chain carries TRBV5-6 and TRBJ1-2; the D gene is possibly TRBD1 (5 bases). The receptor was derived from a man aged 45-60 years who received an inactivated influenza vaccine. The sample in question was PBMCs from blood, obtained about 5 days after vaccination. The DNA for the CDR3 is TGTGCCAGCAGCGACGGGACGGTCGGTGGCTACACCTTC. It specifies CASSDGTVGGYTF.